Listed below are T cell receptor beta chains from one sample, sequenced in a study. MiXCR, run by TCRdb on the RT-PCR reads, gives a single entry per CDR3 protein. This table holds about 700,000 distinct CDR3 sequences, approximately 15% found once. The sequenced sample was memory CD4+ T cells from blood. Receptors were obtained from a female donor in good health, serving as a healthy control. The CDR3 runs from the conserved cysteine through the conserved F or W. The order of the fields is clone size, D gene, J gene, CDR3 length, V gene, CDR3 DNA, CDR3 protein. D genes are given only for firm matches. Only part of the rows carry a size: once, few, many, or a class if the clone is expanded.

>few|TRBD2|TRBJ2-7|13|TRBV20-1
TGCAGTGCGCATCAGCGGGAGATATACGAGCAGTACTTC
CSAHQREIYEQYF
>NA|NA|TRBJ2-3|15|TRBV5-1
TGCGCCAGCAGCTTGGTCCCTGCTAGCACAGATACGCAGTATTTT
CASSLVPASTDTQYF
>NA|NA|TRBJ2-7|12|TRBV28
TGTGCCAGCACAGGGAATAGCTACGAGCAGTACTTC
CASTGNSYEQYF
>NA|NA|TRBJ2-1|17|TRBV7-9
TGTGCCAGCAGCCCCCCCCCGAGCTACCTGTCCTACAATGAGCAGTTCTTC
CASSPPPSYLSYNEQFF
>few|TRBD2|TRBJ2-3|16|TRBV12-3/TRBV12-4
TGTGCCAGCAGTTCTGGGCGGGGGGCCATTATACGGTCGCAGTATTTT
CASSSGRGAIIRSQYF
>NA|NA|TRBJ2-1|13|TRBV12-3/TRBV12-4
TGTGCCAGCACTAGAGGGAGAAGTGGTGAGCAGTTCTTC
CASTRGRSGEQFF
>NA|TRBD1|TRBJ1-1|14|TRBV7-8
TGTGCCAGCAGCTCCGAGACAGGGGTGACTGAAGCTTTCTTT
CASSSETGVTEAFF
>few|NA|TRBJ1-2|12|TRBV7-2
TGTGCCAGCAGCCCCAGCCTGGATGGCTACACCTTC
CASSPSLDGYTF
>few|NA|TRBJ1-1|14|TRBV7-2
TGTGCCAGCAGCTTCAGGGACGCCGAAACTGAAGCTTTCTTT
CASSFRDAETEAFF
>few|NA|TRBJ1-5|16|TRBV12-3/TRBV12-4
TGTGCCAGCAGTTTTGAAGGGGCTCCATCGCGGGAACCCCAGCATTTT
CASSFEGAPSREPQHF
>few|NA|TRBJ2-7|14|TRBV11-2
TGTGCCAGCAGCTTAGGCAGGGTCTCCTACGAGCAGTACTTC
CASSLGRVSYEQYF
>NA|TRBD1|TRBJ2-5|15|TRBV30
TGTGCCTGGTGCAGGGGACAGCGTTTCCAAGAGACCCAGTACTTC
CAWCRGQRFQETQYF
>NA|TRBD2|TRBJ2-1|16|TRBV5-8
TGTGCCAGCAGCTCACCGCCGGGACTAGGGCGGGATGAGCAGTTCTTC
CASSSPPGLGRDEQFF
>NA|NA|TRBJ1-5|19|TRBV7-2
TGTGCCAGCAGCTTAGTCGGGGGCGGTGAGGTTTATAGCAATCAGCCCCAGCATTTT
CASSLVGGGEVYSNQPQHF
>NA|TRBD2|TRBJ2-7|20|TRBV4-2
TGTGCCAGCAGCCAAGATACGTGGACTAGCGGGAGGGGGGCTGCCTACGAGCAGTACTTC
CASSQDTWTSGRGAAYEQYF
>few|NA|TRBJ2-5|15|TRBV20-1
TGCAGTGCTGACTCCGGGACCGATGGTTCGGGGACCCAGTACTTC
CSADSGTDGSGTQYF
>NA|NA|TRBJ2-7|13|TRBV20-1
TGCAGTGCTAGAGTTGGAGGGGTCTACGAGCAGTACTTC
CSARVGGVYEQYF
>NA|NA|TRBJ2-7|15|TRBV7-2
TGTGCCAGCAGCTTAGGGTCGGGGAACGTCTACGAGCAGTACTTC
CASSLGSGNVYEQYF
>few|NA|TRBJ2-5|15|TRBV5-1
TGCGCCAGCAGCTTTTCAGGGAAAAGCTGGGAGACCCAGTACTTC
CASSFSGKSWETQYF
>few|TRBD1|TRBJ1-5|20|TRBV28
TGTGCCAGCAGTCCCATATTCAAAGGACAGGGTGGCGGCAGCAATCAGCCCCAGCATTTT
CASSPIFKGQGGGSNQPQHF
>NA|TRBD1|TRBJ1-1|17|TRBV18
TGTGCCAGCTCACTGGTCCCGGGACAGGGATCGCGCACTGAAGCTTTCTTT
CASSLVPGQGSRTEAFF
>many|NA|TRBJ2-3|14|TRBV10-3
TGTGCCATCAGTGGGACCGGTGGGACAGATACGCAGTATTTT
CAISGTGGTDTQYF
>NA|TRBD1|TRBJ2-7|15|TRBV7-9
TGTGCCAGCAGTTCCGCCGGGACAGGGGGCGGCGAGCAGTACTTC
CASSSAGTGGGEQYF
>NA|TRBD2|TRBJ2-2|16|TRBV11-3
TGTGCCAGCAGCAAGGGACTAGCGATCAACACCGGGGAGCTGTTTTTT
CASSKGLAINTGELFF
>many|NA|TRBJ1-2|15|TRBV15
TGTGCCACCAGCAGAGAGAACCCCGCTAGCTATGGCTACACCTTC
CATSRENPASYGYTF
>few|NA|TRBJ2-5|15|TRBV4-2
TGTGCCAGCAGCCAAGAGTTGGGATGGGGAGAGACCCAGTACTTC
CASSQELGWGETQYF
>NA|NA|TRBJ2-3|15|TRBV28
TGTGCCAGCAGTTTATCGTCTACTTCACGCGCGGGGCAGTATTTT
CASSLSSTSRAGQYF
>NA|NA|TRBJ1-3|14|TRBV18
TGTGCCAGCTCACCGGTCTTGCAGGGAAACACCATATATTTT
CASSPVLQGNTIYF
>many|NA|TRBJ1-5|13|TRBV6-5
TGTGCCAGCAGTTACCAAGGAGGCAGGCCCCAGCATTTT
CASSYQGGRPQHF